The 17 T cell receptor beta chains presented below share a single source sample, sequenced in a study of regulatory T cells in long-lasting Graves disease. Time point reported: newly diagnosed GD, antithyroid drugs for less than 3 months. PBMCs provided the RNA from which the TCR library was made. The authors built TCR beta libraries using iRepertoire HTBI primers and Arm-PCR of CDR3 regions. One entry per CDR3 protein, called by TCRdb with MiXCR from the multiplex PCR reads. The sample has 620,000 or so distinct CDR3 sequences; about 15% are singletons. This sample was shared with a second study, whose subject was T cells in Graves' hyperthyroidism and ophthalmopathy.

The sequenced sample was peripheral blood mononuclear cells (PBMCs), obtained at new diagnosis, from a patient treated with antithyroid drugs. The receptor source for this set is a woman aged 25 to 45 with Graves disease.

This clonotype occurred once. An end of the junction differs from the germline gene, which may be a read error. The rearrangement uses TRBV7-7 and TRBJ2-7; either TRBD1 or TRBD2 may fit D (5 bases each). This CDR3 is built from 16 residues. Germline V gene data show CDR1 as SSHAT and CDR2 as FNYEAQ (reference sequence). The CDR3 reads CASSLGSGTADYEQYF. The CDR3 nucleotides read TGTGCTAGCAGCTTGGGATCCGGGACGGCGGACTACGAGCAGTACTTC.

V is TRBV19 and J is TRBJ2-5; D might be TRBD2 (6 bases). CDR1 is LNHDA and CDR2 is SQIVND in the germline V gene (reference sequence). This CDR3 contains 15 residues. Between the trimmed V and J ends, which lost 6 bases and 5 bases, there was a span of 19 bases. The CDR3 protein is CASRGQGGPLETQYF. In DNA, the CDR3 is TGTGCCAGTAGGGGGCAGGGAGGCCCTCTGGAGACCCAGTACTTC.

This clonotype was seen a handful of times. V usage is TRBV3-1 and J usage is TRBJ2-1; 10 nucleotides align to TRBD2. The V segment lost 4 bases and the J segment 4 bases; nucleotides outside the gene matches: 13. Per the germline V gene, CDR1 is LGHDT and CDR2 is YNNKEL (reference sequence). This CDR3 is built from 18 residues. The CDR3 loop is CASSPPLNSGRYYNEQFF. CDR3 nucleotides: TGTGCCAGCAGCCCTCCCCTAAATAGCGGGAGGTATTACAATGAGCAGTTCTTC.

Ten or more counts support this clonotype. V usage is TRBV28 and J usage is TRBJ1-4; D gene ambiguous. Looked up from germline, CDR1 is MDHEN and CDR2 is SYDVKM. The CDR3 is 16 residues long. V lost 3 bases and J 7 bases, leaving 18 bases between the germline ends. CDR3 nucleotide sequence: TGTGCCAGCAGTTTTGTAGGAGGCTTCGACCCTGAAAAACTGTTTTTT. This translates into CASSFVGGFDPEKLFF.

The rearrangement links TRBV3-1 to TRBJ2-7, with D hard to call. V lost 0 bases and J lost 3, with 12 bases in between. Germline CDR1 reads LGHDT; CDR2 reads YNNKEL (reference sequence). This CDR3 contains 15 residues. In DNA, the CDR3 is TGTGCCAGCAGCCAAGACTCTAGACATCACTACGAGCAGTACTTC. Amino acid sequence: CASSQDSRHHYEQYF.

Comment on this clonotype: A clone one base away is much larger, so this may be a read error. The genes are TRBV9 and TRBJ1-1, with D unclear. Germline lookup yields CDR1 SGDLS and CDR2 YYNGEE. Trimming removed 3 bases from V and 3 bases from J, with 15 bases in between. This CDR3 contains 15 residues. DNA for the CDR3: TGTGCCAGCAGCGCAGCCCCCACAGTTGACACTGAAGCTTTCTTT. Its translation is CASSAAPTVDTEAFF.

The rearrangement joins TRBV24-1 to TRBJ1-2, with a possible D match to TRBD1 (5 bases). Trimming took 4 bases from V and 0 from J, leaving 14 bases between them. Germline assignment: CDR1 KGHDR and CDR2 SFDVKD. There are 16 residues in the CDR3. The CDR3 loop is CATSEGQPQANYGYTF. Here the CDR3 DNA reads TGTGCCACCAGTGAGGGGCAGCCTCAAGCTAACTATGGCTACACCTTC.

This clonotype was observed a handful of times. The chain has TRBV7-2 and TRBJ2-3; perhaps TRBD1 as D (6 bases). Trimming took 2 bases from V and 5 from J, leaving 14 bases between them. The CDR3 contains 15 residues. Germline CDR1 is SGHTA and CDR2 is FQGNSA. The CDR3 sequence: CASSLTGMAVDTQYF. DNA for the CDR3: TGTGCCAGCAGCTTAACAGGGATGGCGGTAGATACGCAGTATTTT.

The rearrangement joins TRBV18 to TRBJ2-2; TRBD1 aligns across 8 bases. The V and J ends lost 4 bases and 5 bases, in that order; junction bases with no gene match: 9. The CDR3 sequence is 16 residues long. Germline CDR1 and CDR2: KGHSH and LQKENI. This CDR3 reads CASSRLTGAGTGELFF. In DNA form, the CDR3 reads TGTGCCAGCTCACGACTGACAGGGGCGGGAACCGGGGAGCTGTTTTTT.

This clonotype was observed many times. The V gene is TRBV2, the J gene TRBJ1-1; possible D gene TRBD1, 5 bases. The CDR3 length is 14 residues. From germline, CDR1 is SNHLY and CDR2 FYNNEI. Trimming took 3 bases from V and 1 from J, leaving 9 bases between them. The CDR3 reads CASSDGRGNTEAFF. The DNA of the CDR3 is TGTGCCAGCAGTGACGGGAGGGGGAACACTGAAGCTTTCTTT.

This clonotype appeared many times. The V and J genes are TRBV20-1 and TRBJ1-4, with TRBD1 as a possible D gene (5 bases). Trimming pared 4 bases from V and 3 bases from J, leaving 9 bases between. Germline CDR1 and CDR2: DFQATT and SNEGSKA (reference sequence). The CDR3 extends over 13 amino acids. The CDR3 region is CSAIGAANEKLFF. CDR3 DNA sequence: TGCAGTGCTATCGGGGCCGCTAATGAAAAACTGTTTTTT.

This clonotype turned up a few times. The chain uses TRBV3-1 and TRBJ2-1; tentative D call: TRBD2 (6 bases). The CDR3 extends over 15 amino acids. Trimming removed 5 bases at V and 1 base at J, with 12 bases between. Germline V gene lookup returns CDR1 LGHDT and CDR2 YNNKEL (reference sequence). Here the CDR3 reads CASSSGAGSYNEQFF. The DNA for the CDR3 is TGTGCCAGCAGCTCCGGCGCGGGATCCTACAATGAGCAGTTCTTC.

The rearrangement uses TRBV10-3 and TRBJ2-1, with 12 bases matching TRBD1. Germline V gives CDR1 ENHRY, CDR2 SYGVKD. With V trimmed by 6 bases and J by 8 bases, 5 bases remained unmatched. This CDR3 is 14 amino acids long. The CDR3 loop reads CAIRPGTGGDEQFF. The CDR3 DNA sequence: TGTGCCATCAGGCCTGGGACAGGGGGCGATGAGCAGTTCTTC.

The gene calls are TRBV11-2 and TRBJ2-6; perhaps D is TRBD1 or TRBD2 (5 bases each). Germline V lookup: CDR1 SGHAT, CDR2 FQNNGV. V gave up 1 base and J gave up 0 bases, with 16 bases separating them. The CDR3 spans 19 residues. The CDR3 protein is CASSLGGWGRSSGANVLTF. For the CDR3, the DNA is TGTGCCAGCAGCTTAGGGGGGTGGGGCAGAAGCTCTGGGGCCAACGTCCTGACTTTC.

This clonotype was picked up many times. The rearrangement joins TRBV7-3 to TRBJ1-2; 11 nucleotides align to TRBD1. With 3 bases clipped from V and 3 bases from J, the junction kept 0 bases outside the gene matches. There are 14 residues in the CDR3. The V gene's germline CDR1 is SGHTA and CDR2 FQGTGA. CDR3: CASSLDRGHYGYTF. The CDR3 DNA reads as TGTGCCAGCAGCTTGGACAGGGGGCACTATGGCTACACCTTC.

The chain recombines TRBV19 with TRBJ2-7; 11 bases match TRBD1. Trimming removed 7 bases from V and 6 bases from J; junction bases left unmatched: 11. The CDR3 is made up of 15 amino acids. Germline loops: CDR1 LNHDA, CDR2 SQIVND (reference sequence). CDR3 in amino acids: CASTSVGGTGGEQYF. For the CDR3, the DNA is TGTGCCAGTACCTCGGTTGGCGGGACAGGGGGCGAGCAGTACTTC.

CDR3 protein: CASSQVGTGAYGYTF. In DNA, the CDR3 is TGCGCCAGCAGCCAAGTAGGGACAGGGGCCTATGGCTACACCTTC. The rearrangement links TRBV4-1 to TRBJ1-2; 10 nucleotides match TRBD1. Germline values: CDR1 MGHRA, CDR2 YSYEKL. The J segment lost 4 bases and the V segment lost 1 base, leaving 3 bases of the junction unmatched. The CDR3 is made up of 15 amino acids.